This TCR beta chain comes out of a study of blood T cell repertoires in COVID-19. Germline V gives CDR1 SGHRS, CDR2 YFSETQ. Trimming pared 4 bases from V and 15 bases from J, leaving 14 bases between. The CDR3 runs to 12 residues. The method was immunoSEQ multiplex PCR; TCRdb's version includes in-frame clones alone and lacks a portion of them. This table has roughly 700,000 clones, around 90% appearing once. This chain uses TRBV5-1 with TRBJ1-6, with a weak D call TRBD1 (6 bases). The receptor comes from a young woman with acute or convalescent COVID-19. Sequencing used peripheral blood. CDR3 sequence (DNA): TGCGCCAGCAGCGCCAGGGGTGGCATCCTCCACTTT. This sequence encodes CASSARGGILHF.